The clone carrying this T cell receptor beta chain was counted ten times or more. This sample was taken from a study of T cells in Graves' hyperthyroidism and ophthalmopathy. The CDR3 runs 12 residues. From germline, CDR1 is SNHLY and CDR2 FYNNEI. The V and J ends lost 8 bases and 5 bases respectively, with 12 bases between them. The hyperthyroidism was newly diagnosed and had lasted under 2 months; the patients were aged 18 to 65. PBMCs were sourced from approximately 9 ml fresh peripheral blood. Amplified TCR beta CDR3 regions came from RNA transcripts. A set of HTBI primers served as the primers for a first-round RT-PCR of the TCR CDR3. TCRdb used MiXCR to reprocess the multiplex PCR reads, holding one entry per CDR3 protein. Here the sample spans roughly 360,000 distinct CDR3 sequences, 13% being singletons.

The V call is TRBV2, the J call TRBJ2-5, with D unclear. Material: blood. This TCR derives from a man under 40 with Graves' hyperthyroidism that later progressed to Graves' ophthalmopathy. CDR3 sequence: CASAPHGETQYF. In DNA, the CDR3 is TGTGCCAGCGCTCCTCACGGGGAGACCCAGTACTTC.